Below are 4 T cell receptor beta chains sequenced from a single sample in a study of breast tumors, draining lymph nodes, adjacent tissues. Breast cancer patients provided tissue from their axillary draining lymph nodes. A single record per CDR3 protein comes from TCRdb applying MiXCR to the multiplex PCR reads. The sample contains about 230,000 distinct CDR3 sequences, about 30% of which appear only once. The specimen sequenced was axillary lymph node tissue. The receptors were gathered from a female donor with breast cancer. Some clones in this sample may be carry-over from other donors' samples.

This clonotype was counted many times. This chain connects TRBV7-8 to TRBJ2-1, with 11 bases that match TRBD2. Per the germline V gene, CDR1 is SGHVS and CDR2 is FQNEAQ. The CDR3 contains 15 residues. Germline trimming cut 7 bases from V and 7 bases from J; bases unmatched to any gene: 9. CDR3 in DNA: TGTGCCAGCACCCTAGTAGCGGGAGGGCCAAATGAGCAGTTCTTC. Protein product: CASTLVAGGPNEQFF.

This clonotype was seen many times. This CDR3 reads CAWSKRDTQYF. The CDR3 DNA follows: TGTGCCTGGAGTAAGAGAGATACGCAGTATTTT. This rearrangement joins TRBV30 to TRBJ2-3, with D unresolved. The CDR3 is 11 amino acids. V shed 2 bases and J shed 5 bases, with 5 bases lying between them. The germline gives CDR1 GTSNPN, CDR2 SVGIG (reference sequence).

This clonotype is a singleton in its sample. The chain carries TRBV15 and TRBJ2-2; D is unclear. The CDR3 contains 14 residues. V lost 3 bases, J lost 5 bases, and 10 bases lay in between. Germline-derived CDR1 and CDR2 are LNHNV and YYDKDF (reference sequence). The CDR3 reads CATSSSLVTGELFF. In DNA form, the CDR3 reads TGTGCCACCAGCAGCTCCCTAGTTACCGGGGAGCTGTTTTTT.

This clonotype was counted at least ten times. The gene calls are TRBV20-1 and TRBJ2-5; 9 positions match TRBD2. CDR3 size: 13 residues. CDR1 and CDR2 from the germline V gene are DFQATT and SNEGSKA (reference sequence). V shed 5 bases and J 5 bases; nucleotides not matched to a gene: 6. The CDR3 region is CSASTSGGETQYF. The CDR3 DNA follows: TGCAGTGCTTCGACTAGCGGTGGGGAGACCCAGTACTTC.